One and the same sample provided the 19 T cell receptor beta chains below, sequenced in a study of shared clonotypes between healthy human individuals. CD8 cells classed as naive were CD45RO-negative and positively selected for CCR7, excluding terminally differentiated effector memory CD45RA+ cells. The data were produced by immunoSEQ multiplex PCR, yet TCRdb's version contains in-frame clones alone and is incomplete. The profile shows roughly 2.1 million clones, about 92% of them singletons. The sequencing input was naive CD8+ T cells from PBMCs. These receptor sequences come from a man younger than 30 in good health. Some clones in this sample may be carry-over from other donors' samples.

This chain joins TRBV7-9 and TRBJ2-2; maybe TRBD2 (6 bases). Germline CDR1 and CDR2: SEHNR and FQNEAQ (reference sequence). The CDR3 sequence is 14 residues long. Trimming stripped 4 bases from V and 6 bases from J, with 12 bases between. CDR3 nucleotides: TGTGCCAGCAGCTCCCGGGAGAAGGCCGGGGAGCTGTTTTTT. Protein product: CASSSREKAGELFF.

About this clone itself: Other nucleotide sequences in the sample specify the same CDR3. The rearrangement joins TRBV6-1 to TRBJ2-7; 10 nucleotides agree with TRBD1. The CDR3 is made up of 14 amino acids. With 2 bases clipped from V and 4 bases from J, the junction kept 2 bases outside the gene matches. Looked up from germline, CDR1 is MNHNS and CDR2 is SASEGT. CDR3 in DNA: TGTGCCAGCAGTGAACCGGGACAGGGGTACGAGCAGTACTTC. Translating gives CASSEPGQGYEQYF.

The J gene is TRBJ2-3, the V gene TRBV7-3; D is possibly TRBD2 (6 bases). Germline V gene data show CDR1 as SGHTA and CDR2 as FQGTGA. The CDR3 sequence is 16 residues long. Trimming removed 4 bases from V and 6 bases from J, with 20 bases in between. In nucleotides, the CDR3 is TGTGCCAGCAGCTGGGGAGGAGGGTTCAGTGCGGATACGCAGTATTTT. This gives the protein CASSWGGGFSADTQYF.

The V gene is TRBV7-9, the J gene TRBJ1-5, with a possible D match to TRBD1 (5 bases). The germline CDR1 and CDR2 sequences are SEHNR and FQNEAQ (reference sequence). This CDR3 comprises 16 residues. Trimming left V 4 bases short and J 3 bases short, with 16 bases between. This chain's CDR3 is CASSSALTDPNQPQHF. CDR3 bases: TGTGCCAGCAGCTCAGCGTTGACAGATCCCAATCAGCCCCAGCATTTT. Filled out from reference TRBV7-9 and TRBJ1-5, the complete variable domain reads DTGVSQNPRHKITKRGQNVTFRCDPISEHNRLYWYRQTLGQGPEFLTYFQNEAQLEKSRLLSDRFSAERPKGSFSTLEIQRTEQGDSAMYLCASSSALTDPNQPQHFGDGTRLSIL.

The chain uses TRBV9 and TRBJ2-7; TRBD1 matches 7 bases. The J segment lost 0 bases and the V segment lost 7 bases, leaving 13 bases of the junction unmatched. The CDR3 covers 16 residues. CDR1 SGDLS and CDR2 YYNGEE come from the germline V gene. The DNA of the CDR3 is TGTGCCAGCGCTCGACAAGGGACAGTGAACTCCTACGAGCAGTACTTC. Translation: CASARQGTVNSYEQYF.

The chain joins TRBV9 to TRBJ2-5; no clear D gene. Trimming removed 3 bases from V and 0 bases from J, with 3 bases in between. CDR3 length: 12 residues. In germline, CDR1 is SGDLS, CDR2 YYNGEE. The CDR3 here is CASSADQETQYF. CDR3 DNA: TGTGCCAGCAGCGCCGACCAAGAGACCCAGTACTTC.

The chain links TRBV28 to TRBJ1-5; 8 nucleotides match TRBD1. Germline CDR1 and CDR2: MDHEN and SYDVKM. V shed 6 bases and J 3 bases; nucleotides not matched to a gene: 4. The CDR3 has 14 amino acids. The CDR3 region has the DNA TGTGCCAGCAGAGAGACAGGGGTCAATCAGCCCCAGCATTTT. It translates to CASRETGVNQPQHF.

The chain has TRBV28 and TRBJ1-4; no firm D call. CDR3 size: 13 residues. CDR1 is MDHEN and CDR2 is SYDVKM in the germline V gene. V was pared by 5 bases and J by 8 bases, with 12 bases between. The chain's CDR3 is CASSPSNAEKLFF. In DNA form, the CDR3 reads TGTGCCAGCAGTCCCTCTAATGCGGAAAAACTGTTTTTT.

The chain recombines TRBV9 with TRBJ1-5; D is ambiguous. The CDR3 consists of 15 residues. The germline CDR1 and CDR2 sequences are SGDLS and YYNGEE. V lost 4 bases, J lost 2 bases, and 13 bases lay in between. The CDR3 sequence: CASSHGGGGNQPQHF. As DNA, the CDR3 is TGTGCCAGCAGCCACGGCGGTGGGGGCAATCAGCCCCAGCATTTT.

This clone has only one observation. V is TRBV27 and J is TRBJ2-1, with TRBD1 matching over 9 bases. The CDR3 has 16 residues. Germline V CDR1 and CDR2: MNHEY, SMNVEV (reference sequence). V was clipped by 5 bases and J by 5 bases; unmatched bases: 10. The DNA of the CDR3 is TGTGCCAGCAGTCATGAGGGACAGGGTGAAAACAATGAGCAGTTCTTC. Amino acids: CASSHEGQGENNEQFF.

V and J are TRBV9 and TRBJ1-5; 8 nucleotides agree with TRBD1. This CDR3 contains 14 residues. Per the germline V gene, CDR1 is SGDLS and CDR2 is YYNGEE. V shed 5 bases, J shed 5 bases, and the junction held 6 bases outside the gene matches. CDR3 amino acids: CASSEDRDDQPQHF. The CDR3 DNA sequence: TGTGCCAGCAGTGAGGACAGGGATGATCAGCCCCAGCATTTT.

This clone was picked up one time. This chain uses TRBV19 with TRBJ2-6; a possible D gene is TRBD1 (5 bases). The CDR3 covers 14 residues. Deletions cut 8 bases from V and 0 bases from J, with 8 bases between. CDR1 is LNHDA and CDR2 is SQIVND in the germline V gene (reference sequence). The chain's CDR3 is CASDSSSGANVLTF. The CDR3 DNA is TGTGCCAGTGACAGTAGCTCTGGGGCCAACGTCCTGACTTTC.

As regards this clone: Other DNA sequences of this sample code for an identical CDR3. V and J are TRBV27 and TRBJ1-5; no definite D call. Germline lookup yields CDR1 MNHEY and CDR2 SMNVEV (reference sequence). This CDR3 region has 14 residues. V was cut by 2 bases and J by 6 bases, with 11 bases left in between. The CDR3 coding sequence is TGTGCCAGCAGTTTAAGGTCAGGTTCTCAGCCCCAGCATTTT. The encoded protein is CASSLRSGSQPQHF.

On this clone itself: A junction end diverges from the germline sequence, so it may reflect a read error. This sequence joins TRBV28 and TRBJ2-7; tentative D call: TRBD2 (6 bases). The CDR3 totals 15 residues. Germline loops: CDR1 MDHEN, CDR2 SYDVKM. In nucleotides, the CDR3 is TGTGCCAGCAGTTTATGGGCCGGACCCGCAGGCGGGATGATCTTC. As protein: CASSLWAGPAGGMIF. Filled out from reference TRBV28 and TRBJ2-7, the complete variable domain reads DVKVTQSSRYLVKRTGEKVFLECVQDMDHENMFWYRQDPGLGLRLIYFSYDVKMKEKGDIPEGYSVSREKKERFSLILESASTNQTSMYLCASSLWAGPAGGMIFGPGTRLTVT.

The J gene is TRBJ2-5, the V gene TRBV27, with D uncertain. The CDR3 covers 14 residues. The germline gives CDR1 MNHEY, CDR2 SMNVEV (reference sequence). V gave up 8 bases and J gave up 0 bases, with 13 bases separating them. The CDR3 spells CASGSLGNQETQYF. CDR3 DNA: TGTGCCAGCGGATCCTTAGGTAACCAAGAGACCCAGTACTTC.

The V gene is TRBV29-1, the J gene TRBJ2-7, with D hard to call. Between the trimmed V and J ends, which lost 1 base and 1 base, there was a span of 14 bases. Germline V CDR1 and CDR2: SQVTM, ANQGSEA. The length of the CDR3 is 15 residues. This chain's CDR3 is CSVEVVGFGSYEQYF. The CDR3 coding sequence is TGCAGCGTTGAAGTGGTAGGCTTCGGATCCTACGAGCAGTACTTC.

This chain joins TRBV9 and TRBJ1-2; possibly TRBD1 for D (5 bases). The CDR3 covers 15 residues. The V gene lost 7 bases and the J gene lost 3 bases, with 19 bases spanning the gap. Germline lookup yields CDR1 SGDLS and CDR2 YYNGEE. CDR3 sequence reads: CASSPGGGSDYGYTF. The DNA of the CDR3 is TGTGCCAGCTCGCCGGGTGGGGGAAGTGACTATGGCTACACCTTC.

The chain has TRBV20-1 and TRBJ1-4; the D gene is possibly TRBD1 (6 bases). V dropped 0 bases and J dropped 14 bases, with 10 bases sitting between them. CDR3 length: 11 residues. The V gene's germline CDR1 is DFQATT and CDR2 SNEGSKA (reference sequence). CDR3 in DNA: TGCAGTGCTAGAGATACAGGGAAGCTGTTTTTT. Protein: CSARDTGKLFF.

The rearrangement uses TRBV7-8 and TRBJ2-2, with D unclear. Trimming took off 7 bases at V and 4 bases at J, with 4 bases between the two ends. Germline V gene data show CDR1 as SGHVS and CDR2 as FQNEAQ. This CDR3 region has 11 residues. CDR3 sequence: CASIGTGELFF. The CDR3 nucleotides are TGTGCCAGCATCGGCACCGGGGAGCTGTTTTTT.